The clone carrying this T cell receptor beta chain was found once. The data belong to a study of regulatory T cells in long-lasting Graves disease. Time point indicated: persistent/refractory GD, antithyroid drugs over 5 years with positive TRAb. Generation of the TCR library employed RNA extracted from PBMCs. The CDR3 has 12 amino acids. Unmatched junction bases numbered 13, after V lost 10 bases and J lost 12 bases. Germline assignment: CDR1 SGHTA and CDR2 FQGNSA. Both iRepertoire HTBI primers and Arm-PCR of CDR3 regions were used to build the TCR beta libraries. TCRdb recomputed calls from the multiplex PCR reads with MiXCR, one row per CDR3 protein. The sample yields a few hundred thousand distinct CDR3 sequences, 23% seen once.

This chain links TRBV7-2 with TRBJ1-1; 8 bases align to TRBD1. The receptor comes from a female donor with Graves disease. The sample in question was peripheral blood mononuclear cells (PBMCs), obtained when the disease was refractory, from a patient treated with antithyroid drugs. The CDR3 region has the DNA TGTGCCACAACTTTGATTCAGGGGGCGTCTTTCTTT. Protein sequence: CATTLIQGASFF.